These 13 T cell receptor beta chains were sequenced from one sample in a study of monozygotic twins with inflammatory bowel disease. TCRdb reprocessed the 5' RACE reads and reports one entry per CDR3 protein, with no DNA. Its table lists over 150,000 distinct CDR3 sequences. Sequenced sample: blood. Receptors originate from a human donor with ulcerative colitis or Crohn's disease, or a healthy co-twin of an affected twin (not recorded which).

This chain uses TRBV23-1 with TRBJ2-5; no DNA is available, so the TRBD2 call from TCRdb remains unchecked. Being an ORF, TRBV23-1 has a function that is uncertain. There are 15 residues in the CDR3. The CDR3 sequence: CASPIGTTRKETQYF.

The J gene is TRBJ1-6, the V gene TRBV7-8; TCRdb indicates TRBD1, and absent DNA this call remains unverified. This CDR3 has 16 amino acids. Looked up from germline, CDR1 is SGHVS and CDR2 is FQNEAQ. The CDR3 sequence: CASSLVRGVYNSPLHF.

V and J are TRBV20-1 and TRBJ2-5. Germline loops: CDR1 DFQATT, CDR2 SNEGSKA (reference sequence). CDR3 length equals 11 residues. The CDR3: CSARILETQYF.

V usage is TRBV19 and J usage is TRBJ2-5; absent DNA, TCRdb's TRBD2 call cannot be checked. Germline V CDR1 and CDR2: LNHDA, SQIVND (reference sequence). This CDR3 spans 13 amino acids. The CDR3: CASSEGVFGTQYF.

This chain connects TRBV10-2 to TRBJ1-1; TCRdb names TRBD1, which stays unverified in the absence of DNA. The CDR3 covers 14 residues. CDR1 and CDR2 (germline): WSHSY, SAAADI. CDR3 sequence reads: CASSPRQGDTEAFF.

This chain connects TRBV3-1 to TRBJ1-1. Germline loops: CDR1 LGHDT, CDR2 YNNKEL (reference sequence). The CDR3 is 14 residues long. The CDR3 here is CASSQVGGSAEAFF.

The V gene is TRBV19, the J gene TRBJ2-1; as DNA is missing, the TRBD1 call by TCRdb cannot be tested. This CDR3 region has 14 residues. Germline V gene lookup returns CDR1 LNHDA and CDR2 SQIVND (reference sequence). The CDR3 reads CASTDREGYNEQFF.

V and J are TRBV5-1 and TRBJ2-7. This CDR3 is built from 13 residues. Germline assignment: CDR1 SGHRS and CDR2 YFSETQ. The CDR3 sequence is CASSPNIGYEQYF.

CDR3 protein: CASSPKTGNEQYF. The chain joins TRBV5-6 to TRBJ2-7; TCRdb proposes TRBD1, but this gene call is untestable without DNA. Germline loops: CDR1 SGHDT, CDR2 YYEEEE. The CDR3 length is 13 residues. Drawing the rest from reference TRBV5-6 and TRBJ2-7, the complete variable domain is DAGVTQSPTHLIKTRGQQVTLRCSPKSGHDTVSWYQQALGQGPQFIFQYYEEEERQRGNFPDRFSGHQFPNYSSELNVNALLLGDSALYLCASSPKTGNEQYFGPGTRLTVT.

CDR3 loop: CAIMRSDNTGELFF. The chain employs TRBV10-3 and TRBJ2-2. The germline V gene has CDR1 ENHRY and CDR2 SYGVKD. The CDR3 extends over 14 amino acids.

The rearrangement joins TRBV5-1 to TRBJ1-1; TCRdb designates TRBD1, a call that cannot be tested without DNA. The germline CDR1 and CDR2 sequences are SGHRS and YFSETQ. This CDR3 region has 13 residues. Here the CDR3 reads CASSFQGDTEAFF.

The chain has TRBV7-6 and TRBJ2-5; TCRdb's D gene call, TRBD1, goes unchecked for lack of DNA. Germline CDR1 reads SGHVS; CDR2 reads FNYEAQ. The CDR3 has 14 residues. This CDR3 is CASSGRQGWETQYF.

This chain links TRBV3-1 with TRBJ2-7; TCRdb returns TRBD1, unconfirmable since there is no DNA. The germline CDR1 and CDR2 sequences are LGHDT and YNNKEL (reference sequence). The CDR3 totals 14 residues. CDR3 sequence reads: CASSQSSWKGEQYF.